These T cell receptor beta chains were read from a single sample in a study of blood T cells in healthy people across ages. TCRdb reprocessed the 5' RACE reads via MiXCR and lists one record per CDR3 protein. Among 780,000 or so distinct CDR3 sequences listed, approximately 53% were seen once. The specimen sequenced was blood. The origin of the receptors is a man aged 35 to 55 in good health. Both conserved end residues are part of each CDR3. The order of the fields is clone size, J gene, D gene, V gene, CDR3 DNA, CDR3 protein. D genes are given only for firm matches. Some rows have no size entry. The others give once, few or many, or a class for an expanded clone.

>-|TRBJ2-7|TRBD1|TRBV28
TGTGCCAGCAGTTATCCGGGACAGGGACTGAGAGTAACCTACGAGCAGTACTTC
CASSYPGQGLRVTYEQYF
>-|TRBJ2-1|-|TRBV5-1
TGCGCCAGCAGCTTGGCCGAGTTAGCTCGGTACAATGAGCAGTTCTTC
CASSLAELARYNEQFF
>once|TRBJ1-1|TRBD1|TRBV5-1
TGCGCCAGCAGCTCGAACAGGGGGGCGCACACTGAAGCTTTCTTT
CASSSNRGAHTEAFF
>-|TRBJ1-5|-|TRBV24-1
TGTGCCACCAGTGATTCCGGGGGTAGGGCCATTTCCGGCAATCAGCCCCAGCATTTT
CATSDSGGRAISGNQPQHF
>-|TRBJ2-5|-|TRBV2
TGTGCCAGCAGGGACGGCCTGAGAGAGACCCAGTACTTC
CASRDGLRETQYF
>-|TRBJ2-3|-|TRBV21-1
TGTGCCAGCAAAAACCCTGACGGCAGCACAGATACGCAGTATTTT
CASKNPDGSTDTQYF
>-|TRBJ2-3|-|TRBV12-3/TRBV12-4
TGTGCCAGCAGCTATGGACCAGATACGCAGTATTTT
CASSYGPDTQYF
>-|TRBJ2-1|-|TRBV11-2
TGTGCCAGCAGCTTAATAGCGGCATCCTACAATGAGCAGTTCTTC
CASSLIAASYNEQFF
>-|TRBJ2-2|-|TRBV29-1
TGCAGCGTGCGGGACGCCGGGGAGCTGTTTTTT
CSVRDAGELFF
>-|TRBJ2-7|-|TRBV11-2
TGTGCCAGCAGCTTAGTTCGGGGGTACGAGCAGTACTTC
CASSLVRGYEQYF
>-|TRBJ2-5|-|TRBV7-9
TGTGCCAGCAGCTTACGTCTCGGGGAGGAGACCCAGTACTTC
CASSLRLGEETQYF
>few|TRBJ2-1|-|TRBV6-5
TGTGCCAGCAGTTACTCTGTCCTGGCGGGTGAGCAGTTCTTC
CASSYSVLAGEQFF
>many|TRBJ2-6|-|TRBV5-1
TGCGCCAGCAGCTCAACCCCAATGATCGGATCTGGGGCCAACGTCCTGACTTTC
CASSSTPMIGSGANVLTF
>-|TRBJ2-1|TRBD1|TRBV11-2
TGTGCCAGCAGCCTACGGCCAGGACAGGGGGCTTCAGCACAGGGCTCCTACAATGAGCAGTTCTTC
CASSLRPGQGASAQGSYNEQFF
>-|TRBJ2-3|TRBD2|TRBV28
TGTGCCAGCAGTAAAGCGGGAGATTTGGATACGCAGTATTTT
CASSKAGDLDTQYF
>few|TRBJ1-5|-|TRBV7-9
TGTGCCAGCAGCTTAGAGGGGAATAGCAATCAGCCCCAGCATTTT
CASSLEGNSNQPQHF
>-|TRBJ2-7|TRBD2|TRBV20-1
TGCAGTGCTAGTAAGCGGGAGCAAGGAGAGCAGTACTTC
CSASKREQGEQYF
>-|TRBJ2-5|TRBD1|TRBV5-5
TGTGCCAGCAGCTTGGGGACAGGGAAGGGGGAGACCCAGTACTTC
CASSLGTGKGETQYF
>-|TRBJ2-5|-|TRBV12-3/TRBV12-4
TGTGCCAGCAGTTTTCGTCTGGCGGACAAAGAAAAGTACCAAGAGACCCAGTACTTC
CASSFRLADKEKYQETQYF
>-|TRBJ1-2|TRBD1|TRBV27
TGTGCCAGCAGTTTATCCCCCCAGGGGGGTTATGGCTACACCTTC
CASSLSPQGGYGYTF
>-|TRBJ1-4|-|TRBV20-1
TGCAGTGCGCCACCCCCGACGGGCGTGGGGGAAAAACTGTTTTTT
CSAPPPTGVGEKLFF
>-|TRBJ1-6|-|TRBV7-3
TGTGCCAGCAGCTTAAATCGGTGGCCCAATTCACCCCTCCACTTT
CASSLNRWPNSPLHF
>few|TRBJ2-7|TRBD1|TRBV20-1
TGCAGTGCTAGAGACCTCCTGGGACAGACTGGTGAGCAGTACTTC
CSARDLLGQTGEQYF
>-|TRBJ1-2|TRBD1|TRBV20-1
TGCAGTGCTAGTGGGGACAGCACTAACTATGGCTACACCTTC
CSASGDSTNYGYTF
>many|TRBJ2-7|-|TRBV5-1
TGTGCCAGCAGTTTAGGGCAGGGATCCTACGAGCAGTACTTC
CASSLGQGSYEQYF
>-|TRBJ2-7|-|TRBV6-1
TGTGCCAGCAGTGAAGAGGTGAATACCTACGAGCAGTACTTC
CASSEEVNTYEQYF
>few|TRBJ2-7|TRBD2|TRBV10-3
TGTGCCATCAGTGACCCCGGGGTAGCGGGAGGGCCGTACGAGCAGTACTTC
CAISDPGVAGGPYEQYF
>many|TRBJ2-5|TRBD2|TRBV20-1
TGCAGTGCTTGCCTCGATAGCGGGACACAAGAGACCCAGTACTTC
CSACLDSGTQETQYF
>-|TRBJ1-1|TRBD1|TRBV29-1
TGCAGCGTAGTCGACAGGGCCCCCCGCGAAGCTTTCTTT
CSVVDRAPREAFF
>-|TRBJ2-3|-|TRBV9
TGTGCCAGCAGCGCTGCAGGGGTAGTTTCTAGCACAGATACGCAGTATTTT
CASSAAGVVSSTDTQYF
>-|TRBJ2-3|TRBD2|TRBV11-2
TGTGCCAGCAGCTTAGAGGGACTAGCGGGAGGGGCAGATACGCAGTATTTT
CASSLEGLAGGADTQYF
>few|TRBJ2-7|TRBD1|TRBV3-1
TGTGCCAGCAGCCAAGACAGGGGGAACGAGCAGTACTTC
CASSQDRGNEQYF
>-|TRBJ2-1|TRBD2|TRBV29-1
TGCAGTGGGGGACTAGCGGACAATGAGCAGTTCTTC
CSGGLADNEQFF
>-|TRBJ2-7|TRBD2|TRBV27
TGTGCCAGCAGTCATGGGACTAGTTCCTACAATGAGCAGTACTTC
CASSHGTSSYNEQYF
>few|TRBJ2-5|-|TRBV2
TGTGCCAGCAGCAACCCCGGGATTCAAGAGACCCAGTACTTC
CASSNPGIQETQYF
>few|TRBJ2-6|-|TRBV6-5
TGTGCCAGCAGTTACTCGATAACTCTAGGCGGCTCTGGGGCCAACGTCCTGACTTTC
CASSYSITLGGSGANVLTF
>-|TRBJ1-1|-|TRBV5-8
TGTGCCAGCAGCGGCAGCCGGTTAAGCACTGAAGCTTTCTTT
CASSGSRLSTEAFF
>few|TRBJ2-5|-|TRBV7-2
TGTGCCAGCAGCTTAGAAAAAGGGCAAGAGACCCAGTACTTC
CASSLEKGQETQYF
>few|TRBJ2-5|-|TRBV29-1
TGCAGCGTTGGTAGGGGGAACCAAGAGACCCAGTACTTC
CSVGRGNQETQYF
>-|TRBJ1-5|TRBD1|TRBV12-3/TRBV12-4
TGTGCCAGCAGTTACACTCCGGGACAGGGATACAATCAGCCCCAGCATTTT
CASSYTPGQGYNQPQHF